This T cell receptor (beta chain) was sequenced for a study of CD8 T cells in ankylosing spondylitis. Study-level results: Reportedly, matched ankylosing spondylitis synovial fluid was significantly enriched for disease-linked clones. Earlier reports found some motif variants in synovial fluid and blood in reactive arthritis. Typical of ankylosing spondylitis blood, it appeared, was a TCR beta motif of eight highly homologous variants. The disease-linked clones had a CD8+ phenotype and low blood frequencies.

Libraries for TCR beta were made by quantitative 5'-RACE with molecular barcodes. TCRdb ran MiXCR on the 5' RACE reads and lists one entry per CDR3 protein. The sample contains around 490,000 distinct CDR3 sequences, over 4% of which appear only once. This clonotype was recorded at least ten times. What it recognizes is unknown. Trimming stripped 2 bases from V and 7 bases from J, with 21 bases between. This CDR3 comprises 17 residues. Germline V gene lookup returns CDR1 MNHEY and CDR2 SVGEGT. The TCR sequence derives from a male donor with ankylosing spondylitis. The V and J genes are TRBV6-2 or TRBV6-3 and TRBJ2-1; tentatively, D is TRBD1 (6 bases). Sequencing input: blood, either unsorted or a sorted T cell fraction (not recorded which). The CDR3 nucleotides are TGTGCCAGCAGTTACCCTGGTTGGAGCGACAGGACAAATGAGCAGTTCTTC. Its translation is CASSYPGWSDRTNEQFF.